This TCR beta chain emerged from a study of human thymus T cells. General study results and limits: There appeared to be biased usage of V and J genes in thymic and blood repertoires.

Germline values: CDR1 LNHDA, CDR2 SQIVND (reference sequence). The CDR3 totals 16 residues. V lost 7 bases to trimming and J lost 0 bases, with 16 bases between them. Immunologically healthy infants in Finland undergoing congenital heart defect surgery were the donors. Only four of the eight donors provided an approximately 0.45-1 mL blood sample. No fixed cell number was used; all available blood leukocytes supplied DNA. Assay: immunoSEQ multiplex PCR; the TCRdb copy retains only in-frame clones and omits some. The data show 40,000 to 45,000 clones, with approximately 95% seen just once and about 0.12% held by the top ten. Notes on this clone: What it recognizes is unknown.

The clonotype comes from a boy under three years old with a congenital heart defect but otherwise immunologically healthy. The chain is built from TRBV19 and TRBJ1-5; D may be TRBD1 (5 bases). The source material was blood. The CDR3 nucleotides read TGTGCCAGTAAGGGGTGGAGCTATTATAGCAATCAGCCCCAGCATTTT. The encoded protein is CASKGWSYYSNQPQHF.